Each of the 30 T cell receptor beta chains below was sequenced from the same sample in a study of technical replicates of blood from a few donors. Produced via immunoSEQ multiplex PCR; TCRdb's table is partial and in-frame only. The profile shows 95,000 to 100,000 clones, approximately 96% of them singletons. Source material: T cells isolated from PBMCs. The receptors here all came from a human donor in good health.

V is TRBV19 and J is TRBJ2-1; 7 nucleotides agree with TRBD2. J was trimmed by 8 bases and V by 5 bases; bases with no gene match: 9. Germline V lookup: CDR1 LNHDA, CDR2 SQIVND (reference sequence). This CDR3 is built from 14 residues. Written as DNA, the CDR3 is TGTGCCAGTAGTTCAGGAGCGGGAATAGATGAGCAGTTCTTC. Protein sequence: CASSSGAGIDEQFF.

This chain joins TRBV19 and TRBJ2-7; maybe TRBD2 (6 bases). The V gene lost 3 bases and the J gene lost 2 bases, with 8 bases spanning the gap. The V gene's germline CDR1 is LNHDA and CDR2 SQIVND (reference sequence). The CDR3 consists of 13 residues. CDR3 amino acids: CASSMAGTYEQYF. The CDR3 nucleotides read TGTGCCAGTAGTATGGCGGGGACCTACGAGCAGTACTTC.

For the CDR3, the DNA is TGTGCCAGCAGCTTAGGGAGCTCTGGGGCCAACGTCCTGACTTTC. Residues: CASSLGSSGANVLTF. The chain carries TRBV5-4 and TRBJ2-6; D is possibly TRBD2 (5 bases). The V gene lost 2 bases and the J gene lost 0 bases, with 6 bases spanning the gap. Germline CDR1 SGHNT, CDR2 YYREEE (reference sequence). The CDR3 covers 15 residues.

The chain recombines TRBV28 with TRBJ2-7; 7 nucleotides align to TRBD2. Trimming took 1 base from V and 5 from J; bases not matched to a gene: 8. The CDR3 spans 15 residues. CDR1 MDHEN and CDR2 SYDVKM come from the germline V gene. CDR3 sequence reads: CASSLFWGREDEQYF. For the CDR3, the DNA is TGTGCCAGCAGTTTATTCTGGGGGAGGGAGGACGAGCAGTACTTC.

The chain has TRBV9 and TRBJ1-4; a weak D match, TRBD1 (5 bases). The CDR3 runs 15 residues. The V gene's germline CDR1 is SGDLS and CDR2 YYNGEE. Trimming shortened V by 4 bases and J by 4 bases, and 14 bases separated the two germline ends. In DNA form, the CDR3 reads TGTGCCAGCAGCACGAGTCCAGGGCTTAATGAAAAACTGTTTTTT. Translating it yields CASSTSPGLNEKLFF. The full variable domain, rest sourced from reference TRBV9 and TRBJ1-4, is DSGVTQTPKHLITATGQRVTLRCSPRSGDLSVYWYQQSLDQGLQFLIQYYNGEERAKGNILERFSAQQFPDLHSELNLSSLELGDSALYFCASSTSPGLNEKLFFGSGTQLSVL.

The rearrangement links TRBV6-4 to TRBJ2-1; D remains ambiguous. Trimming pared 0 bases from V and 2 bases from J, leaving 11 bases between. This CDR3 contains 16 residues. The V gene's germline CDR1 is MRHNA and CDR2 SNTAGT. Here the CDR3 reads CASSDSNYDPYNEQFF. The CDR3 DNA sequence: TGTGCCAGCAGTGACTCGAACTACGACCCCTACAATGAGCAGTTCTTC.

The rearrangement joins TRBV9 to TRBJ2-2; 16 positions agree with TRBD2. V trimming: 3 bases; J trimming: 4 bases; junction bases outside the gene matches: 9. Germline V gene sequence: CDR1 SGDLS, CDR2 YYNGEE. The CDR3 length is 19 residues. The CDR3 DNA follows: TGTGCCAGCAGCGCCCCCGGGACTAGCGGGAGGGCATTCACCGGGGAGCTGTTTTTT. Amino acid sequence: CASSAPGTSGRAFTGELFF.

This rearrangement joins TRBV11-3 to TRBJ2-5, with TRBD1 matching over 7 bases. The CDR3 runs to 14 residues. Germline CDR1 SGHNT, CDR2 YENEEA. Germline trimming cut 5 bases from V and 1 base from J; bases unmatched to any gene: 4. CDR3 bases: TGTGCCAGCAGCGCATGGGACAGCCAAGAGACCCAGTACTTC. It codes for CASSAWDSQETQYF. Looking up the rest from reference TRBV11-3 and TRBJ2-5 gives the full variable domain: EAGVVQSPRYKIIEKKQPVAFWCNPISGHNTLYWYLQNLGQGPELLIRYENEEAVDDSQLPKDRFSAERLKGVDSTLKIQPAELGDSAVYLCASSAWDSQETQYFGPGTRLLVL.

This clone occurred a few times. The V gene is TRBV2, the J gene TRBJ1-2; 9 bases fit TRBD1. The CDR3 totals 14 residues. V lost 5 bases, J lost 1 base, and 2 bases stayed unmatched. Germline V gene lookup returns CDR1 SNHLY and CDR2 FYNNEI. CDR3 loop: CASSRDRDNYGYTF. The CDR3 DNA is TGTGCCAGCAGTAGGGACAGGGATAACTATGGCTACACCTTC.

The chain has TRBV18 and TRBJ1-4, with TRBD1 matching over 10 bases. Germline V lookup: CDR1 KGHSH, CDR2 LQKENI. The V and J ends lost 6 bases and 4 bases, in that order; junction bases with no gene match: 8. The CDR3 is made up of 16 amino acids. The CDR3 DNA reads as TGTGCCAGCTCTCACGGGACAGGGGATATTAATGAAAAACTGTTTTTT. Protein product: CASSHGTGDINEKLFF. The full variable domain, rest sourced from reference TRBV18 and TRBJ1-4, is NAGVMQNPRHLVRRRGQEARLRCSPMKGHSHVYWYRQLPEEGLKFMVYLQKENIIDESGMPKERFSAEFPKEGPSILRIQQVVRGDSAAYFCASSHGTGDINEKLFFGSGTQLSVL.

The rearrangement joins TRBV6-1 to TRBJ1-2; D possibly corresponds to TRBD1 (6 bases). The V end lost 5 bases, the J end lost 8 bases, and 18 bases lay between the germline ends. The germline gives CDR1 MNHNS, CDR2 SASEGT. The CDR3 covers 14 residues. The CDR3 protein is CASSPRNRARGYTF. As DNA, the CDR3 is TGTGCCAGCAGTCCTCGGAACAGGGCGCGAGGCTACACCTTC.

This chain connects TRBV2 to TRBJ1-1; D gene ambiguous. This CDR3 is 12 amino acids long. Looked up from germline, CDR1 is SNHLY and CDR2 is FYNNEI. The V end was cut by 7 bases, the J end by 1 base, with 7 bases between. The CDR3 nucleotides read TGTGCCAGCACATCGGGGAACACTGAAGCTTTCTTT. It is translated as CASTSGNTEAFF.

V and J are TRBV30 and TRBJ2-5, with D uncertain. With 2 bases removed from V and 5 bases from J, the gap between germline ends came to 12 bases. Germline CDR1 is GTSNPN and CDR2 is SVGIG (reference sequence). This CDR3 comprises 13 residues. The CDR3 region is CAWSPIARETQYF. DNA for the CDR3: TGTGCCTGGAGTCCAATCGCCCGGGAGACCCAGTACTTC.

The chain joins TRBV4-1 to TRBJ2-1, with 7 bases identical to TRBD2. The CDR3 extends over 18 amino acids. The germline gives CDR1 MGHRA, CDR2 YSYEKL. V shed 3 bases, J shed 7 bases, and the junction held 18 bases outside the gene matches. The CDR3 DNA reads TGCGCCAGCAGCCAGATGGGATTGGCGGGAGTTATCGGGAATGAGCAGTTCTTC. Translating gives CASSQMGLAGVIGNEQFF.

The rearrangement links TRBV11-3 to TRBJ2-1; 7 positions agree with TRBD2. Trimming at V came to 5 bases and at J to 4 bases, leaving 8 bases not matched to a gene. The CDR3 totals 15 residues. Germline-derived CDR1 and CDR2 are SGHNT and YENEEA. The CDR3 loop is CASSGRESAYNEQFF. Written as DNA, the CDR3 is TGTGCCAGCAGCGGGCGGGAGTCTGCTTACAATGAGCAGTTCTTC.

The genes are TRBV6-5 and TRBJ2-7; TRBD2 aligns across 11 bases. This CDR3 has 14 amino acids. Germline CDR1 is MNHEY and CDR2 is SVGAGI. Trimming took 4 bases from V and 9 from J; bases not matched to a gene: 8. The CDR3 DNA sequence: TGTGCCAGCAGTTGGGCTAGCGGGAGGACCGGGCAGTACTTC. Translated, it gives CASSWASGRTGQYF.

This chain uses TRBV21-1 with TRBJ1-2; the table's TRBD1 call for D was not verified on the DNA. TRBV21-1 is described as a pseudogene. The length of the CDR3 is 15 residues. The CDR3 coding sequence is TGTGCCAGCCAGATTGAGGGACAGGGGATCAATGGCTACACCTTC. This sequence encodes CASQIEGQGINGYTF.

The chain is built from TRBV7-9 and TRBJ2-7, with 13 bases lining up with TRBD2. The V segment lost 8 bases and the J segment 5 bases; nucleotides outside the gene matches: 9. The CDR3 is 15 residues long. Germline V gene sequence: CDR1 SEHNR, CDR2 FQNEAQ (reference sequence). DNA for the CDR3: TGTGCCAGCGGACTAACTAGCGGGAGGGCCCACGAGCAGTACTTC. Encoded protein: CASGLTSGRAHEQYF.

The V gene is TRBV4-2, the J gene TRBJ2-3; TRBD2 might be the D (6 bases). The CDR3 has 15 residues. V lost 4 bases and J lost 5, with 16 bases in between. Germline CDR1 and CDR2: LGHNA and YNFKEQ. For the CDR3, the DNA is TGTGCCAGCAGCCCCCGACTAGTTCTTGGAGATACGCAGTATTTT. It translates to CASSPRLVLGDTQYF.

The CDR3 DNA is TGTGCCAGCAGCCAAGCCCTTTACACTGAAGCTTTCTTT. Protein: CASSQALYTEAFF. The chain links TRBV14 to TRBJ1-1; the D is unclear. The V gene's germline CDR1 is SGHDN and CDR2 FVKESK. The length of the CDR3 is 13 residues. V was trimmed by 1 base and J by 3 bases, leaving 6 bases between them.

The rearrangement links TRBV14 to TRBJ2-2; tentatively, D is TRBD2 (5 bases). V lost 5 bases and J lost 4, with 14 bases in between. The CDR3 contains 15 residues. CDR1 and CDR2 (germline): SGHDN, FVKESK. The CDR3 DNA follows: TGTGCCAGCAGCGTCGGGGTTTTGAGCACCGGGGAGCTGTTTTTT. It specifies CASSVGVLSTGELFF.

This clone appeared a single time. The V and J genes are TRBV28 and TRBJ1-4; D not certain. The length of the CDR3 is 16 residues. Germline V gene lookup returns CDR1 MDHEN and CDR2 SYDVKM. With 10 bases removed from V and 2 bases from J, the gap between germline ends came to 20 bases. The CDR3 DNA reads TGTGCCACCCCTGTCGTGAGGGCGCCGACTAATGAAAAACTGTTTTTT. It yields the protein CATPVVRAPTNEKLFF.

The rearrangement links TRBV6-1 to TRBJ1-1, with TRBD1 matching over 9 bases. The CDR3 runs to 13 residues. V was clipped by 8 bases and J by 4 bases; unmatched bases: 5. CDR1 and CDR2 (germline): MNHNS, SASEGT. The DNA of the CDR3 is TGTGCCAGCCGACAGGGGGTGAGCACTGAAGCTTTCTTT. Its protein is CASRQGVSTEAFF.

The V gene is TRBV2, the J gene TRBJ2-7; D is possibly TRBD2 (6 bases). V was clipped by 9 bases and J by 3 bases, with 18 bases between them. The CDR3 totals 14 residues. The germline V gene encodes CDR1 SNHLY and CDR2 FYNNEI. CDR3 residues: CASAGFRESYEQYF. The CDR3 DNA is TGTGCCAGTGCGGGATTCCGGGAGAGCTACGAGCAGTACTTC.

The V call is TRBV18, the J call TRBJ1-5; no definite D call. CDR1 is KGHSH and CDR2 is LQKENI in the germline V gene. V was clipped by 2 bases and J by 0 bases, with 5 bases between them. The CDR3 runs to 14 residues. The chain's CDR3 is CASSPEASNQPQHF. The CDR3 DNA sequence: TGTGCCAGCTCACCAGAGGCTAGCAATCAGCCCCAGCATTTT.

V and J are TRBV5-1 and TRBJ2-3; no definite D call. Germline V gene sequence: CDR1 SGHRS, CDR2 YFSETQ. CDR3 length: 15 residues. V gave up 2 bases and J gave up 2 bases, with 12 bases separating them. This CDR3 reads CASSFRPLDTDTQYF. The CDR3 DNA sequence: TGCGCCAGCAGCTTCCGTCCATTAGACACAGATACGCAGTATTTT.

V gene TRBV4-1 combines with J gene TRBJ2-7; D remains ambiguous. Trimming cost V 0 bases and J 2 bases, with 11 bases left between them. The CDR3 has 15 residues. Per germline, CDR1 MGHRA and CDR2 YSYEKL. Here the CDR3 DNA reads TGCGCCAGCAGCCAAGATTCCAGCCGGGCCTACGAGCAGTACTTC. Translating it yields CASSQDSSRAYEQYF.

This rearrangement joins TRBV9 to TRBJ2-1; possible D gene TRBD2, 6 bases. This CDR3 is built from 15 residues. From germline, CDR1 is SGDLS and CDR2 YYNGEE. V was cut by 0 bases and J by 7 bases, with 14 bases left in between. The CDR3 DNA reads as TGTGCCAGCAGCGTAGGCTCTGGACGGGGGAATGAGCAGTTCTTC. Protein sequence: CASSVGSGRGNEQFF.

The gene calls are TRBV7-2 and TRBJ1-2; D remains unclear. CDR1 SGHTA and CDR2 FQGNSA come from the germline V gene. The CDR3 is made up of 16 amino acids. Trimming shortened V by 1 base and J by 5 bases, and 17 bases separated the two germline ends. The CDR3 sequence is CASSLDSPLNSYGYTF. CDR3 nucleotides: TGTGCCAGCAGCTTAGATAGTCCGCTGAACTCATATGGCTACACCTTC.

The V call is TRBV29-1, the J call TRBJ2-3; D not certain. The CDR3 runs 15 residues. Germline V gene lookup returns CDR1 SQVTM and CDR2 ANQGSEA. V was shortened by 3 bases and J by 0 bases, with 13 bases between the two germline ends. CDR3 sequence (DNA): TGCAGCGTTGACCCCGCGGCGACTAGCACAGATACGCAGTATTTT. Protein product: CSVDPAATSTDTQYF.